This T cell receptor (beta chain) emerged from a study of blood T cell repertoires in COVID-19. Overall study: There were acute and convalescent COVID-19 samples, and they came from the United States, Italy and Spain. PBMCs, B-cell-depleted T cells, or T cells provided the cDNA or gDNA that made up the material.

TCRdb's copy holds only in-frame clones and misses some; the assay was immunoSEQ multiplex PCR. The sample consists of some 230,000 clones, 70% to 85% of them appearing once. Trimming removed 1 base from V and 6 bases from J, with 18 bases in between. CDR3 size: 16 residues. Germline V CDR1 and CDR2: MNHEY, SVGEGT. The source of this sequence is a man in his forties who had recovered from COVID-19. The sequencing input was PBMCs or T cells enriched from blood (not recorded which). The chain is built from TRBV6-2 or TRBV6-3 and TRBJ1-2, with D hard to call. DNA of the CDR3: TGTGCCAGCAGTTACTTGGGCCTCGGTAATAGTGATGGCTACACCTTC. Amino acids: CASSYLGLGNSDGYTF.